This is a list of T cell receptor beta chains from one sample in a study of cytomegalovirus exposure and HLA in healthy donors. TCRdb keeps only in-frame clones here, not all; method: immunoSEQ multiplex PCR. The profile shows tens of thousands of clones, under 75% of them singletons. The sequencing sample was made of PBMCs. The receptors were sampled from a human donor in good health. Both conserved end residues are part of each CDR3. Fields, in order: J gene, V gene, clone size, D gene, CDR3 protein, CDR3 DNA. The D gene is left open where the match is weak. Rows may omit the clone size; those that give it use once, few, many or a size class.

>TRBJ2-1|TRBV7-2|.|TRBD1
CASSLTGTGKYNEQFF
TGTGCCAGCAGCTTAACAGGGACAGGGAAGTACAATGAGCAGTTCTTC
>TRBJ1-6|TRBV6-4|.|.
CASSELPGGNSPLHF
TGTGCCAGCAGTGAACTTCCTGGGGGCAATTCACCCCTCCACTTT
>TRBJ1-2|TRBV19|.|.
CASSWDMRGAHQYGYTF
TGTGCCAGTAGTTGGGATATGCGGGGGGCGCACCAGTATGGCTACACCTTC
>TRBJ2-2|TRBV18|.|TRBD1
CASSLDRGSGELFF
TGTGCCAGCTCACTCGACAGGGGATCCGGGGAGCTGTTTTTT
>TRBJ2-3|TRBV6-5|.|.
CASKPYEAADTQYF
TGTGCCAGCAAACCCTACGAGGCGGCGGATACGCAGTATTTT
>TRBJ2-3|TRBV9|.|.
CASSVDKFPTDTQYF
TGTGCCAGCAGCGTAGACAAGTTCCCGACAGATACGCAGTATTTT
>TRBJ2-3|TRBV4-3|.|.
CASGVVSTDTQYF
TGCGCCAGCGGAGTCGTTAGCACAGATACGCAGTATTTT
>TRBJ2-1|TRBV11-3|.|.
CASSPRDEQFF
TGTGCCAGCAGCCCCCGAGATGAGCAGTTCTTC
>TRBJ1-1|TRBV2|.|TRBD1
CASRADRGQTEAFF
TGTGCCAGCAGGGCGGACAGGGGGCAAACTGAAGCTTTCTTT
>TRBJ1-1|TRBV2|.|TRBD1
CASRSTTGTGTEAFF
TGTGCCAGCAGGTCTACGACCGGGACAGGCACTGAAGCTTTCTTT
>TRBJ2-7|TRBV29-1|.|TRBD1
CSVRQGSSYEQYF
TGCAGCGTGCGACAGGGGAGCTCCTACGAGCAGTACTTC
>TRBJ1-2|TRBV9|once|TRBD1
CASSKGMTGAGYGYTF
TGTGCCAGCAGCAAAGGGATGACAGGGGCGGGCTATGGCTACACCTTC
>TRBJ1-1|TRBV6-5|few|.
CASLVGVNTEAFF
TGTGCCAGCCTAGTGGGAGTGAACACTGAAGCTTTCTTT
>TRBJ1-2|TRBV9|.|TRBD1
CASSVGGTGGYGYTF
TGTGCCAGCAGCGTAGGAGGGACAGGAGGCTATGGCTACACCTTC
>TRBJ1-1|TRBV20-1|.|.
CSARGGTLF
TGCAGTGCTAGGGGAGGGACTCTCTTT
>TRBJ1-1|TRBV7-2|.|.
CASSYAVQQGTEAFF
TGTGCCAGCAGCTATGCGGTTCAACAGGGTACTGAAGCTTTCTTT
>TRBJ1-2|TRBV18|.|.
CASSQLEREGYTF
TGTGCCAGCTCACAACTAGAGAGGGAAGGCTACACCTTC
>TRBJ1-4|TRBV19|few|TRBD1
CASSIGQEYNEKLFF
TGTGCCAGTAGTATCGGACAGGAGTATAATGAAAAACTGTTTTTT
>TRBJ1-6|TRBV2|.|.
CASREGTGNNSPLHF
TGTGCCAGCAGAGAGGGTACAGGGAATAATTCACCCCTCCACTTT
>TRBJ1-1|TRBV7-2|few|.
CASSLDFWTANTEAFF
TGTGCCAGCAGCTTAGATTTTTGGACAGCCAACACTGAAGCTTTCTTT
>TRBJ1-1|TRBV6-1|.|.
CAPKGRNTEAFF
TGTGCCCCCAAAGGGAGGAACACTGAAGCTTTCTTT
>TRBJ1-2|TRBV7-2|.|TRBD1
CASSLGQGTNYGYTF
TGTGCCAGCAGCTTAGGACAGGGGACTAACTATGGCTACACCTTC
>TRBJ1-2|TRBV5-1|.|.
CASSTGQLYGYTF
TGCGCCAGCAGCACCGGACAGCTTTATGGCTACACCTTC
>TRBJ2-3|TRBV29-1|.|TRBD2
CSVGGGRGDTQYF
TGCAGCGTTGGCGGGGGGCGGGGAGATACGCAGTATTTT
>TRBJ2-7|TRBV7-3|few|TRBD1
CASSSYRDSEQYF
TGTGCCAGCAGCTCTTACAGGGACAGCGAGCAGTACTTC
>TRBJ1-4|TRBV18|.|.
CASSPSEGEKLFF
TGTGCCAGCTCACCATCCGAGGGCGAAAAACTGTTTTTT
>TRBJ2-3|TRBV5-4|.|.
CASSLGESTDTQYF
TGTGCCAGCAGCCTCGGGGAGAGCACAGATACGCAGTATTTT
>TRBJ2-5|TRBV4-3|.|.
CASVVAGSKIGETQYF
TGCGCCAGCGTCGTAGCCGGGAGCAAGATAGGCGAGACCCAGTACTTC
>TRBJ2-5|TRBV5-1|once|TRBD2
CASSLAPLAGGRETQYF
TGCGCCAGCAGCTTGGCCCCCCTAGCGGGGGGTAGGGAGACCCAGTACTTC
>TRBJ1-2|TRBV5-8|.|TRBD1
CASSLRFGAGGSRRYGYTF
TGTGCCAGCAGCTTGAGATTTGGTGCAGGGGGCAGCAGACGTTATGGCTACACCTTC
>TRBJ2-2|TRBV18|few|.
CASSSPGGPTTGELFF
TGTGCCAGCTCTTCTCCAGGAGGGCCGACCACCGGGGAGCTGTTTTTT
>TRBJ1-1|TRBV2|once|.
CASSRDFNTEAFF
TGTGCCAGCAGCCGGGATTTTAACACTGAAGCTTTCTTT
>TRBJ2-5|TRBV7-6|.|TRBD1
CASSLAQGYAETQYF
TGTGCCAGCAGCTTAGCACAGGGGTACGCGGAGACCCAGTACTTC
>TRBJ1-4|TRBV2|.|TRBD1
CASSGDRYEKLFF
TGTGCCAGCAGCGGGGACAGATATGAAAAACTGTTTTTT
>TRBJ2-7|TRBV29-1|.|.
CSVEIAEAYEQYF
TGCAGCGTTGAAATTGCGGAGGCCTACGAGCAGTACTTC
>TRBJ1-2|TRBV6-1|.|.
CASSEAFPRQNHNYGYTF
TGTGCCAGCAGTGAAGCCTTCCCTAGGCAGAACCATAACTATGGCTACACCTTC
>TRBJ1-1|TRBV2|.|.
CASRKEGGAEAFF
TGTGCCAGCAGGAAAGAAGGAGGGGCTGAAGCTTTCTTT